The next 28 T cell receptor beta chains were all read from a single sample in a study of cytomegalovirus exposure and HLA in healthy donors. PCR amplification relied on 60 Vbeta primers (plus 13 Jbeta primers). Here immunoSEQ multiplex PCR was the method, and the copy in TCRdb shows in-frame clones only, minus some. The table shows some 150,000 clones, with 79% occurring only once. The sequenced material came from PBMCs. The source of these receptors is a man aged 45-65 years in good health and CMV-seropositive.

The rearrangement uses TRBV28 and TRBJ1-5, with D uncertain. The CDR3 is 12 amino acids. From germline, CDR1 is MDHEN and CDR2 SYDVKM. Between the trimmed V and J ends, which lost 3 bases and 7 bases, there was a span of 7 bases. CDR3 loop: CASSFPGQPQHF. As DNA, the CDR3 is TGTGCCAGCAGTTTTCCGGGGCAGCCCCAGCATTTT.

CDR3 sequence (DNA): TGTGCCTGCCCCTCTCCCCTAGCGGGGGCCACAGATACGCAGTATTTT. As protein: CACPSPLAGATDTQYF. The rearrangement joins TRBV30 to TRBJ2-3; TRBD2 agrees at 10 bases. The CDR3 spans 16 residues. Germline-derived CDR1 and CDR2 are GTSNPN and SVGIG (reference sequence). V lost 6 bases to trimming and J lost 2 bases; unmatched junction nucleotides: 11.

The chain employs TRBV11-2 and TRBJ2-4, with a weak D call TRBD1 (5 bases). Between the trimmed V and J ends, which lost 1 base and 7 bases, there was a span of 8 bases. Germline V gene data show CDR1 as SGHAT and CDR2 as FQNNGV. The CDR3 length is 13 residues. CDR3 loop: CASSLGGRNIQYF. In DNA form, the CDR3 reads TGTGCCAGCAGCTTAGGGGGCCGGAACATTCAGTACTTC.

As to this clone: This same CDR3 is encoded by further DNA sequences in the sample. The chain employs TRBV5-6 and TRBJ1-1; 7 nucleotides agree with TRBD1. Germline CDR1 is SGHDT and CDR2 is YYEEEE. This CDR3 spans 14 amino acids. Trimming cost V 5 bases and J 1 base; bases outside gene matches: 5. Here the CDR3 DNA reads TGTGCCAGCAGTTCTTCAGGGGGGAACACTGAAGCTTTCTTT. This encodes CASSSSGGNTEAFF.

The gene calls are TRBV27 and TRBJ2-5; D is unclear. The end of the DNA fits TRBJ2-7 better, so the J call may be wrong. The CDR3 extends over 15 amino acids. CDR1 is MNHEY, CDR2 SMNVEV, per germline (reference sequence). CDR3 sequence (DNA): TGTGCCAGCAGTTTCGACTCCGAGAAATATTACGAGCAGTACTTC. Translation gives CASSFDSEKYYEQYF.

The V gene is TRBV6-5, the J gene TRBJ2-7; D is perhaps TRBD2 (7 bases). The CDR3 runs to 14 residues. Germline lookup yields CDR1 MNHEY and CDR2 SVGAGI. With 6 bases removed from V and 7 bases from J, the gap between germline ends came to 19 bases. In nucleotides, the CDR3 is TGTGCCAGCAGGTTGGACGGAGGGGGGGGAGAGCAGTACTTC. Protein sequence: CASRLDGGGGEQYF.

The V and J genes are TRBV29-1 and TRBJ1-4, with D hard to call. Per the germline V gene, CDR1 is SQVTM and CDR2 is ANQGSEA. Deletions cut 6 bases from V and 5 bases from J, with 22 bases between. The CDR3 consists of 16 residues. The CDR3 DNA reads as TGCAGCGTGTCTATGGGTCCGGGAAGACTAAATGAAAAACTGTTTTTT. Translated: CSVSMGPGRLNEKLFF.

The chain links TRBV7-3 to TRBJ2-2; D gene unclear. This CDR3 has 13 residues. V lost 5 bases, J lost 2 bases, and 6 bases lay in between. The germline V gene has CDR1 SGHTA and CDR2 FQGTGA. Here the CDR3 reads CASSHSNTGELFF. Written as DNA, the CDR3 is TGTGCCAGCAGCCATTCCAACACCGGGGAGCTGTTTTTT.

V is TRBV7-9 and J is TRBJ2-5, with D tentatively TRBD2 (5 bases). V dropped 1 base and J dropped 3 bases, with 9 bases sitting between them. CDR1 SEHNR and CDR2 FQNEAQ come from the germline V gene (reference sequence). The CDR3 is made up of 14 amino acids. CDR3 residues: CASSLVPGEETQYF. The CDR3 DNA reads as TGTGCCAGCAGCTTAGTCCCCGGGGAAGAGACCCAGTACTTC. The whole variable domain, filled in from reference TRBV7-9 and TRBJ2-5, reads DTGVSQNPRHKITKRGQNVTFRCDPISEHNRLYWYRQTLGQGPEFLTYFQNEAQLEKSRLLSDRFSAERPKGSFSTLEIQRTEQGDSAMYLCASSLVPGEETQYFGPGTRLLVL.

Details on this clone: Other DNA sequences within the sample encode an identical CDR3. The chain uses TRBV5-1 and TRBJ1-2, with 7 bases matching TRBD1. V shed 1 base and J 4 bases; nucleotides not matched to a gene: 1. Per the germline V gene, CDR1 is SGHRS and CDR2 is YFSETQ. The CDR3 runs to 13 residues. CDR3 nucleotides: TGCGCCAGCAGCTTGCGGGACAGCTATGGCTACACCTTC. Protein sequence: CASSLRDSYGYTF.

The V call is TRBV10-3, the J call TRBJ2-7; the match to TRBD2 covers 8 bases. Losses at the gene ends were 8 bases for V and 4 bases for J; bases not matched to a gene: 10. CDR1 is ENHRY and CDR2 is SYGVKD in the germline V gene. CDR3 size: 14 residues. The CDR3 spells CAIVFGTRVYEQYF. The CDR3 bases are TGTGCCATCGTATTCGGGACTAGAGTGTACGAGCAGTACTTC.

A word on this clone: The junction differs from germline at one of its ends, possibly a read error. This sequence joins TRBV19 and TRBJ1-2; D not resolved. The CDR3 extends over 16 amino acids. Per germline, CDR1 LNHDA and CDR2 SQIVND (reference sequence). The CDR3 reads CASSQNAGIANYGYTF. CDR3 DNA sequence: TGCGCCAGTAGTCAAAATGCGGGAATAGCCAACTATGGCTACACCTTC.

The chain couples TRBV29-1 to TRBJ2-5; 7 positions agree with TRBD1. CDR1 and CDR2 (germline): SQVTM, ANQGSEA. With 5 bases clipped from V and 5 bases from J, the junction kept 11 bases outside the gene matches. The CDR3 is 14 amino acids. Here the CDR3 reads CSVQTDRPKETQYF. CDR3 nucleotides: TGCAGCGTTCAAACGGACAGGCCTAAGGAGACCCAGTACTTC.

This sequence joins TRBV18 and TRBJ2-7; D might be TRBD2 (6 bases). Trimming shortened V by 6 bases and J by 1 base, and 13 bases separated the two germline ends. CDR3 length: 14 residues. Germline-derived CDR1 and CDR2 are KGHSH and LQKENI. The chain's CDR3 is CASSQTGTSYEQYF. The CDR3 bases are TGTGCCAGCTCTCAAACCGGGACTTCCTACGAGCAGTACTTC.

This chain connects TRBV2 to TRBJ2-3, with TRBD2 matching 7 bases. The CDR3 loop spans 16 amino acids. Germline V gene lookup returns CDR1 SNHLY and CDR2 FYNNEI. Trimming removed 8 bases from V and 7 bases from J; junction bases left unmatched: 18. CDR3 sequence: CASLLAEPENRNTQYF. In DNA form, the CDR3 reads TGTGCCAGCTTGCTAGCGGAGCCGGAGAATCGAAATACGCAGTATTTT.

The genes are TRBV5-1 and TRBJ2-3; D is undetermined. V lost 4 bases and J lost 3, with 6 bases in between. Germline-derived CDR1 and CDR2 are SGHRS and YFSETQ. The CDR3 contains 12 residues. The CDR3 loop is CASSVVTDTQYF. CDR3 sequence (DNA): TGCGCCAGCAGCGTCGTAACAGATACGCAGTATTTT. The full variable domain, its missing parts supplied by reference TRBV5-1 and TRBJ2-3, is KAGVTQTPRYLIKTRGQQVTLSCSPISGHRSVSWYQQTPGQGLQFLFEYFSETQRNKGNFPGRFSGRQFSNSRSEMNVSTLELGDSALYLCASSVVTDTQYFGPGTRLTVL.

This chain joins TRBV9 and TRBJ1-2; 8 bases line up with TRBD1. The germline CDR1 and CDR2 sequences are SGDLS and YYNGEE. The CDR3 loop spans 16 amino acids. After removal of 4 bases from V and 3 bases from J, the junction contained 11 bases not matched to a gene. CDR3 in amino acids: CASSPAWQGADYGYTF. The CDR3 bases are TGTGCCAGCAGCCCCGCCTGGCAGGGGGCCGACTATGGCTACACCTTC.

The CDR3 DNA sequence: TGTGCCAGCTCACCAAGCGGGTCCCCCCACGAGCAGTACTTC. Protein product: CASSPSGSPHEQYF. The chain couples TRBV18 to TRBJ2-7; a weak D match, TRBD2 (6 bases). The germline CDR1 and CDR2 sequences are KGHSH and LQKENI. Trimming took off 2 bases at V and 5 bases at J, with 13 bases between the two ends. The CDR3 spans 14 residues. Complete variable domain (other parts from reference TRBV18 and TRBJ2-7): NAGVMQNPRHLVRRRGQEARLRCSPMKGHSHVYWYRQLPEEGLKFMVYLQKENIIDESGMPKERFSAEFPKEGPSILRIQQVVRGDSAAYFCASSPSGSPHEQYFGPGTRLTVT.

In this sample, this clone turned up a few times. The gene calls are TRBV5-1 and TRBJ2-5; possible D gene TRBD1, 5 bases. The CDR3 runs to 12 residues. Germline V lookup: CDR1 SGHRS, CDR2 YFSETQ. CDR3 sequence reads: CATKDIQETQYF. CDR3 nucleotides: TGCGCAACCAAGGACATCCAAGAGACCCAGTACTTC.

The chain links TRBV14 to TRBJ2-4; TRBD2 matches 13 bases. The J segment lost 3 bases and the V segment lost 4 bases, leaving 9 bases of the junction unmatched. The CDR3 consists of 18 residues. Germline CDR1 is SGHDN and CDR2 is FVKESK. In nucleotides, the CDR3 is TGTGCCAGCAGCCCCGGGACTAGCGGGACCGAGGGCAAAAACATTCAGTACTTC. Translated, it gives CASSPGTSGTEGKNIQYF.

This clone was recorded once. The CDR3 protein is CASSLRVSSYNEQFF. As DNA, the CDR3 is TGTGCCAGCAGTCTCAGGGTGAGCTCCTACAATGAGCAGTTCTTC. The rearrangement joins TRBV2 to TRBJ2-1; D is possibly TRBD1 (5 bases). V gave up 5 bases and J gave up 0 bases, with 11 bases separating them. The CDR3 length is 15 residues. The germline CDR1 and CDR2 sequences are SNHLY and FYNNEI. The full variable domain, with the rest looked up from reference TRBV2 and TRBJ2-1, is EPEVTQTPSHQVTQMGQEVILRCVPISNHLYFYWYRQILGQKVEFLVSFYNNEISEKSEIFDDQFSVERPDGSNFTLKIRSTKLEDSAMYFCASSLRVSSYNEQFFGPGTRLTVL.

The chain joins TRBV2 to TRBJ2-3, with D perhaps TRBD2 (5 bases). Per the germline V gene, CDR1 is SNHLY and CDR2 is FYNNEI. Deletions cut 7 bases from V and 0 bases from J, with 11 bases between. The CDR3 runs to 14 residues. The CDR3 protein is CASIGLSSTDTQYF. DNA of the CDR3: TGTGCCAGCATAGGACTCTCTAGCACAGATACGCAGTATTTT.

V gene TRBV9 combines with J gene TRBJ2-3; D is uncertain. V lost 1 base and J lost 0, with 6 bases in between. Germline V gene sequence: CDR1 SGDLS, CDR2 YYNGEE. The CDR3 length is 14 residues. CDR3 in amino acids: CASSVFGSTDTQYF. CDR3 coding DNA: TGTGCCAGCAGCGTATTCGGTAGCACAGATACGCAGTATTTT.

The CDR3 coding sequence is TGCAGTGCGCACCCGACAGGGGCGCAGTTCTTC. Its translation is CSAHPTGAQFF. This chain uses TRBV20-1 with TRBJ2-1, with 8 bases aligning to TRBD1. In germline, CDR1 is DFQATT, CDR2 SNEGSKA (reference sequence). With 6 bases clipped from V and 12 bases from J, the junction kept 7 bases outside the gene matches. CDR3 size: 11 residues.

The V call is TRBV12-5, the J call TRBJ2-2; 12 bases line up with TRBD2. CDR1 and CDR2 from the germline V gene are LGHNT and FRNRAP. CDR3 length equals 16 residues. Losses at the gene ends were 5 bases for V and 4 bases for J; bases not matched to a gene: 5. The CDR3 protein is CASGTTSGRSTGELFF. Here the CDR3 DNA reads TGTGCTAGTGGTACGACTAGCGGGAGAAGCACCGGGGAGCTGTTTTTT.

This sequence joins TRBV27 and TRBJ1-2, with TRBD1 identical over 10 bases. The CDR3 is made up of 15 amino acids. The V and J ends lost 6 bases and 2 bases, in that order; junction bases with no gene match: 6. Germline V lookup: CDR1 MNHEY, CDR2 SMNVEV (reference sequence). The CDR3 loop is CASRTGTGANYGYTF. The CDR3 region has the DNA TGTGCCAGCAGGACCGGGACAGGGGCCAACTATGGCTACACCTTC.

The rearrangement links TRBV10-3 to TRBJ2-2; TRBD1 matches at 10 bases. Germline CDR1 is ENHRY and CDR2 is SYGVKD. V shed 6 bases, J shed 5 bases, and the junction held 6 bases outside the gene matches. The CDR3 sequence is 15 residues long. CDR3 in amino acids: CAISLDRGQTGELFF. In DNA, the CDR3 is TGTGCCATCAGCCTCGACAGGGGGCAGACCGGGGAGCTGTTTTTT.

The J gene is TRBJ1-3, the V gene TRBV5-1; D call uncertain. V was pared by 0 bases and J by 2 bases, with 6 bases between. The CDR3 is made up of 14 amino acids. Germline lookup yields CDR1 SGHRS and CDR2 YFSETQ. The CDR3 reads CASSLGIAGNTIYF. CDR3 DNA sequence: TGCGCCAGCAGCTTGGGAATAGCTGGAAACACCATATATTTT.